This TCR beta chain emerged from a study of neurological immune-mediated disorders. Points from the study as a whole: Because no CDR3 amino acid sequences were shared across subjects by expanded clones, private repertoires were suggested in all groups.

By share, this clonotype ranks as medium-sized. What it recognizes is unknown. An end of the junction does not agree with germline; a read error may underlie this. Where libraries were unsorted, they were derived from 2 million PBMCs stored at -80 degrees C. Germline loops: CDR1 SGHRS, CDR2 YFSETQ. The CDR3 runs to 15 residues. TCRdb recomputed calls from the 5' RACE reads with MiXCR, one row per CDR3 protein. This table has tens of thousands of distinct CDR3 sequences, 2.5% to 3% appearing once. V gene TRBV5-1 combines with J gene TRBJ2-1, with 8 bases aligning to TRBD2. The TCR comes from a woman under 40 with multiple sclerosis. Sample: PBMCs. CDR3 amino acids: CASSLSGSSYNEQFF. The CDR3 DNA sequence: TGTGCCAGCAGTCTCAGCGGGAGCTCCTACAATGAGCAGTTCTTC.